Listed below are T cell receptor beta chains from one sample, sequenced in a study of shared clonotypes between healthy human individuals. Measured with immunoSEQ multiplex PCR; TCRdb has only the in-frame clones, and not every one. Of about 1.1 million clones in the sample, roughly 77% were seen once. The specimen sequenced was memory CD4+ T cells from PBMCs. These TCRs come from a man between 18 and 35 years old in good health. Some clones in this sample may be carry-over from other donors' samples. The CDR3 runs from the conserved cysteine through the conserved F or W. The D gene is left open where the match is weak. Clone sizes are given selectively: once, few, many, or a class where the clone is expanded.

TRBJ1-2	TRBD1	-	TRBV6-6	CASSLQGAYGYTF	TGTGCCAGCAGTTTACAGGGGGCATATGGCTACACCTTC
TRBJ1-2	-	-	TRBV7-2	CASSLHPTIYGYTF	TGTGCCAGCAGCCTCCACCCTACGATCTATGGCTACACCTTC
TRBJ1-6	-	-	TRBV5-1	CASSRETPGRNNSPLHF	TGCGCCAGCAGCCGAGAAACTCCGGGACGAAATAATTCACCCCTCCACTTT
TRBJ2-5	TRBD2	-	TRBV7-2	CASSLVVVSGETQYF	TGTGCCAGCAGCTTAGTAGTGGTTAGCGGGGAGACCCAGTACTTC
TRBJ2-3	-	-	TRBV5-4	CASSLEGLNTDTQYF	TGTGCCAGCAGCTTGGAAGGTCTAAACACAGATACGCAGTATTTT
TRBJ2-7	-	-	TRBV7-2	CASSFGVGRMFEQYF	TGTGCCAGCAGCTTCGGGGTGGGACGGATGTTCGAGCAGTACTTC
TRBJ2-7	TRBD1	-	TRBV18	CASSPSGQGFYEQYF	TGTGCCAGCTCACCATCGGGACAGGGTTTTTACGAGCAGTACTTC
TRBJ1-2	-	-	TRBV18	CASSPTPGPEYGYTF	TGTGCCAGCTCTCCTACTCCGGGACCGGAATATGGCTACACCTTC
TRBJ2-7	-	-	TRBV5-1	CASSLDGGLQYF	TGCGCCAGCAGCTTGGATGGGGGGCTGCAGTACTTC
TRBJ2-1	-	-	TRBV5-1	CASSLAFNEQFF	TGCGCCAGCAGCTTGGCGTTCAATGAGCAGTTCTTC
TRBJ2-1	TRBD2	-	TRBV5-1	CASSWGLAGGGNEQFF	TGCGCCAGCAGCTGGGGACTAGCGGGAGGGGGAAATGAGCAGTTCTTC
TRBJ2-5	-	-	TRBV5-1	CASSPAGRQETQYF	TGCGCCAGCAGTCCAGCGGGCAGACAAGAGACCCAGTACTTC
TRBJ2-5	-	-	TRBV28	CASSSYRVRLETQYF	TGTGCCAGCAGTTCTTACAGGGTACGTTTGGAGACCCAGTACTTC
TRBJ2-3	TRBD2	-	TRBV15	CATSRESSGTSGNTQYF	TGTGCCACCAGCAGAGAGTCTAGCGGAACTAGCGGAAATACGCAGTATTTT
TRBJ1-6	TRBD1	-	TRBV30	CAWSRTGTGNSPLHF	TGTGCCTGGAGTCGGACCGGGACAGGGAATTCACCCCTCCACTTT
TRBJ1-2	-	-	TRBV2	CASRPGKDYGYTF	TGTGCCAGCAGGCCGGGGAAGGACTATGGCTACACCTTC
TRBJ2-7	-	-	TRBV28	CASVGTLTDEQYF	TGTGCCAGCGTCGGGACCTTAACCGACGAGCAGTACTTC
TRBJ2-7	-	-	TRBV5-1	CASSLAGSHEQYF	TGCGCCAGCAGCTTGGCGGGTAGCCACGAGCAGTACTTC
TRBJ1-3	-	-	TRBV4-2	CASSQPQQGSGNTIYF	TGTGCCAGCAGCCAACCTCAACAGGGTTCTGGAAACACCATATATTTT
TRBJ2-7	TRBD2	-	TRBV4-1	CASSQDLAGQSSYEQYF	TGCGCCAGCAGCCAAGATCTAGCGGGACAAAGCTCCTACGAGCAGTACTTC
TRBJ2-7	-	-	TRBV5-5	CASSFGGRSREQYF	TGTGCTAGCAGCTTCGGTGGGAGATCTAGAGAGCAGTACTTC
TRBJ1-1	-	-	TRBV5-1	CASSQGRWDTEAFF	TGCGCCAGCAGCCAAGGGAGGTGGGACACTGAAGCTTTCTTT
TRBJ1-4	TRBD1	-	TRBV27	CASSFRGEKLFF	TGTGCCAGCAGTTTCAGGGGGGAAAAACTGTTTTTT
TRBJ2-7	-	-	TRBV5-5	CASRSSFVMGNSYEQYF	TGTGCCAGCAGATCGTCCTTTGTTATGGGGAACTCCTACGAGCAGTACTTC
TRBJ2-1	-	few	TRBV25-1	CASTTPRDFHEQFF	TGTGCCAGCACCACACCCCGGGACTTCCATGAGCAGTTCTTC
TRBJ1-2	-	-	TRBV6-5	CASRNTAYGYTF	TGTGCCAGCAGGAACACCGCTTATGGCTACACCTTC
TRBJ2-1	-	-	TRBV5-1	CASSLDWGPGANEQFF	TGCGCCAGCAGCTTGGATTGGGGCCCAGGGGCCAATGAGCAGTTCTTC
TRBJ2-5	TRBD1	-	TRBV7-9	CASSVGLGTGGWGETQYF	TGTGCCAGCAGCGTAGGCCTCGGGACAGGGGGCTGGGGAGAGACCCAGTACTTC
TRBJ1-5	-	many	TRBV2	CASRETEYSNQPQHF	TGTGCCAGCAGAGAGACGGAGTATAGCAATCAGCCCCAGCATTTT
TRBJ1-5	-	-	TRBV29-1	CSVVLGGQGVSNQPQHF	TGCAGCGTTGTCCTTGGCGGGCAGGGTGTTAGCAATCAGCCCCAGCATTTT
TRBJ2-5	-	-	TRBV2	CASSPTGASQETQYF	TGTGCCAGCAGCCCCACCGGCGCAAGTCAAGAGACCCAGTACTTC
TRBJ1-5	-	once	TRBV9	CASSVDLTVNQPQHF	TGTGCCAGCAGCGTAGACCTGACTGTGAATCAGCCCCAGCATTTT
TRBJ1-5	-	few	TRBV29-1	CSVGEHSNQPQHF	TGCAGCGTGGGGGAACATAGCAATCAGCCCCAGCATTTT
TRBJ2-1	-	-	TRBV7-2	CASSLVHSGDNEQFF	TGTGCCAGCAGCTTAGTCCACTCAGGGGACAATGAGCAGTTCTTC
TRBJ2-7	-	few	TRBV11-3	CASSIRSGSGYEQYF	TGTGCCAGCAGCATCCGTTCCGGTTCGGGTTACGAGCAGTACTTC
TRBJ2-1	-	once	TRBV27	CASSLRFIPTEQFF	TGTGCCAGCAGTTTACGTTTTATCCCGACTGAGCAGTTCTTC
TRBJ2-7	-	once	TRBV7-9	CASSPGTVNSYEQYF	TGTGCCAGCAGCCCCGGGACTGTAAACTCCTACGAGCAGTACTTC
TRBJ2-5	-	-	TRBV4-3	CASSQERGQTQYF	TGCGCCAGCAGCCAAGAGAGGGGACAGACCCAGTACTTC
TRBJ2-7	-	-	TRBV6-5	CASSYQRSSYEQYF	TGTGCCAGCAGTTACCAGCGCAGCTCCTACGAGCAGTACTTC
TRBJ1-4	-	-	TRBV19	CASSIDRLSGGEKLFF	TGTGCCAGTAGTATAGATCGACTATCCGGAGGTGAAAAACTGTTTTTT
TRBJ1-1	-	-	TRBV19	CASSPHPGRMNTEAFF	TGTGCCAGTAGTCCCCACCCCGGGCGGATGAACACTGAAGCTTTCTTT
TRBJ1-2	TRBD1	-	TRBV2	CASSGDSRGYTF	TGTGCCAGCAGCGGGGACAGTCGGGGCTACACCTTC
TRBJ2-3	TRBD2	-	TRBV28	CASSTGGSTDTQYF	TGTGCCAGCAGTACGGGAGGGAGCACAGATACGCAGTATTTT
TRBJ1-5	TRBD1	few	TRBV28	CASSLGTGDQPQHF	TGTGCCAGCAGTTTAGGGACAGGGGATCAGCCCCAGCATTTT
TRBJ2-1	-	-	TRBV9	CASSVASEQFF	TGTGCCAGCAGCGTAGCAAGTGAGCAGTTCTTC
TRBJ2-1	TRBD2	-	TRBV19	CASSSSGKREGDEQFF	TGTGCCAGTAGTAGCAGCGGGAAGCGGGAGGGGGATGAGCAGTTCTTC
TRBJ1-3	-	few	TRBV30	CAWSSGALSGNTIYF	TGTGCCTGGAGTTCAGGGGCGCTCTCTGGAAACACCATATATTTT
TRBJ2-3	-	few	TRBV30	CAWSWGGDTDTQYF	TGTGCCTGGAGTTGGGGGGGCGACACAGATACGCAGTATTTT
TRBJ1-3	-	-	TRBV2	CASAAEGGNTIYF	TGTGCCAGCGCGGCGGAGGGAGGAAACACCATATATTTT
TRBJ2-6	TRBD1	-	TRBV10-2	CASSMTGIFSGANVLTF	TGCGCCAGCAGTATGACAGGGATATTCTCTGGGGCCAACGTCCTGACTTTC
TRBJ2-7	-	-	TRBV4-2	CASSQDPFRAETVVYEQYF	TGTGCCAGCAGCCAAGATCCGTTTAGAGCGGAAACTGTCGTCTACGAGCAGTACTTC